This T cell receptor beta chain was captured by sequencing in a study of shared T cell receptors in the human thymus. Sequencing was performed with immunoSEQ multiplex PCR; in TCRdb, only in-frame clones are kept and a portion is missing. Found here are 550,000 to 800,000 clones, around 85% of them singletons; the top ten hold approximately 0.01%. From germline, CDR1 is SGHRS and CDR2 YFSETQ. This CDR3 comprises 13 residues. The V gene lost 2 bases and the J gene lost 7 bases, with 7 bases spanning the gap. The same sample was also studied in work on human thymus T cells. That work states: Healthy Finnish infants undergoing corrective surgery for congenital heart defects were the donors. The source of the thymus tissue was resections taken during corrective heart surgery. Related work found strong thymic repertoire overlap between unrelated individuals.

The sample comprised thymocytes. The gene calls are TRBV5-1 and TRBJ1-6, with D tentatively TRBD1 (5 bases). This TCR derives from a girl under two years old with a congenital heart defect. The CDR3 nucleotides read TGCGCCAGCAGCTTCGACAGCAATTCACCCCTCCACTTT. This encodes CASSFDSNSPLHF.